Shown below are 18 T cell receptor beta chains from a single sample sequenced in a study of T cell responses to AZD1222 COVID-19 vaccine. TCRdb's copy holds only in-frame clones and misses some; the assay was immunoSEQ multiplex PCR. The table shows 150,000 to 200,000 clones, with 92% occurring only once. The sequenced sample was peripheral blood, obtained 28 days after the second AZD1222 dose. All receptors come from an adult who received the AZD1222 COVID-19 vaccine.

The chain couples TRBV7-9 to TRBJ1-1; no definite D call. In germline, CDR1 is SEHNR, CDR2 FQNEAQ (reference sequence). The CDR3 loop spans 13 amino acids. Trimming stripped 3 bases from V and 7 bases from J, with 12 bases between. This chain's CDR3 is CASSLSLVGEAFF. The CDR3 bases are TGTGCCAGCAGCTTGTCGTTGGTGGGTGAAGCTTTCTTT.

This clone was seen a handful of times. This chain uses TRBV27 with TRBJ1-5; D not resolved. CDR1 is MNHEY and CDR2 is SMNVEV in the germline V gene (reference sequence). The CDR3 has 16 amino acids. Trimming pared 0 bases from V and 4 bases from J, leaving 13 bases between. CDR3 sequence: CASSLSPAGTNQPQHF. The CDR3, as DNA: TGTGCCAGCAGTTTATCACCGGCAGGAACGAATCAGCCCCAGCATTTT.

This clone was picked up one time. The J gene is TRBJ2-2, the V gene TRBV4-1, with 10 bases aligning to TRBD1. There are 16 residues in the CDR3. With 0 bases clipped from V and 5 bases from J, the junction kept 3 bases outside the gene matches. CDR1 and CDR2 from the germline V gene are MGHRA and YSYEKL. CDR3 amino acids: CASSQEGTGVTGELFF. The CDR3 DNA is TGCGCCAGCAGCCAAGAAGGGACAGGGGTGACCGGGGAGCTGTTTTTT.

The CDR3 DNA is TGTGCCTTTGGAGCGGGGGACTTAGCCTACGAGCAGTACTTC. Protein: CAFGAGDLAYEQYF. The V and J genes are TRBV30 and TRBJ2-7; 8 nucleotides agree with TRBD2. The CDR3 runs 14 residues. In germline, CDR1 is GTSNPN, CDR2 SVGIG (reference sequence). Trimming took 7 bases from V and 2 from J; bases not matched to a gene: 10.

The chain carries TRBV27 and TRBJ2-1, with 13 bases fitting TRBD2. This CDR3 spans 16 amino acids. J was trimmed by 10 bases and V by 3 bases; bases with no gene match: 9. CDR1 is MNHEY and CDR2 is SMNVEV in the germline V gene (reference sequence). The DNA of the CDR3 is TGTGCCAGCAGTTTTGGGAGACTAGCGGGAGGCCGCGAGCAGTTCTTC. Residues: CASSFGRLAGGREQFF.

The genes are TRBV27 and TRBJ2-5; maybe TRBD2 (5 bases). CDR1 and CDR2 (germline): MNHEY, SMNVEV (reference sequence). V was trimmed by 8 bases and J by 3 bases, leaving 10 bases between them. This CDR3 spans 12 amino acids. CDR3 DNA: TGTGCCAGCTCCACGGGAAAAGAGACCCAGTACTTC. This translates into CASSTGKETQYF.

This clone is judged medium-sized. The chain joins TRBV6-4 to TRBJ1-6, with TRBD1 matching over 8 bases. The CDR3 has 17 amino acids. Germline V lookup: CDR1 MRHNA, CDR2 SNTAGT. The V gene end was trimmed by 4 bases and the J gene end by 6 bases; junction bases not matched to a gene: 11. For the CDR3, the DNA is TGTGCCAGCAGTGCGGGGGATGCAGGGGGCGTTAATTCACCCCTCCACTTT. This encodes CASSAGDAGGVNSPLHF.

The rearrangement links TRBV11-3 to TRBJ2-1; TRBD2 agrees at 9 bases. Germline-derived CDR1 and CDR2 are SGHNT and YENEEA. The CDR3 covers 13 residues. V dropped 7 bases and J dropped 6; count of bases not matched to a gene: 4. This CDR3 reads CASMAGGSNEQFF. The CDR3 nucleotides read TGTGCCAGCATGGCGGGAGGGAGCAATGAGCAGTTCTTC.

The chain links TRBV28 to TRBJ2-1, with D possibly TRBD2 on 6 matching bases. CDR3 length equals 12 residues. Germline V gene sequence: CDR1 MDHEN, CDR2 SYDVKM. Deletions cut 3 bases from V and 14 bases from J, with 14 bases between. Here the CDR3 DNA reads TGTGCCAGCAGTTTTGCGGGGCTACCAGAGTTCTTC. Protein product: CASSFAGLPEFF.

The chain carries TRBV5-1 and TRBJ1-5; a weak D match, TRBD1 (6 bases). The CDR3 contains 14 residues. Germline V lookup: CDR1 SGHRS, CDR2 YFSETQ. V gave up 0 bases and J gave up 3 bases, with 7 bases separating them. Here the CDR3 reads CASSLGDINQPQHF. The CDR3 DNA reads TGCGCCAGCAGCTTGGGGGACATCAATCAGCCCCAGCATTTT.

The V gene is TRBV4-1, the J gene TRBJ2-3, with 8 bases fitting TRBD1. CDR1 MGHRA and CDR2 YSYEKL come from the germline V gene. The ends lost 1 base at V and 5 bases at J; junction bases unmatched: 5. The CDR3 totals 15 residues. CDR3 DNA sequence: TGCGCCAGCAGCCAAGGGTGGACAGGGAGAGATACGCAGTATTTT. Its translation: CASSQGWTGRDTQYF.

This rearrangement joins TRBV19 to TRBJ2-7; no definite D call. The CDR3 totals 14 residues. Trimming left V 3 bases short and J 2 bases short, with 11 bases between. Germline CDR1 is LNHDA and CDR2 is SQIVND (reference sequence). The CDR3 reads CASSIRRFPYEQYF. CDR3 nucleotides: TGTGCCAGTAGTATTCGGAGATTCCCCTACGAGCAGTACTTC.

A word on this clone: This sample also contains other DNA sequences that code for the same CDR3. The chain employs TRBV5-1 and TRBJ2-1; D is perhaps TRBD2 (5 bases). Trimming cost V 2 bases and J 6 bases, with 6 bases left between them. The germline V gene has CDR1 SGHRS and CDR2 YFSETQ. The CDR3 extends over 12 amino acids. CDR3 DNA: TGCGCCAGCAGCTTAGAGGGCAATGAGCAGTTCTTC. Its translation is CASSLEGNEQFF.

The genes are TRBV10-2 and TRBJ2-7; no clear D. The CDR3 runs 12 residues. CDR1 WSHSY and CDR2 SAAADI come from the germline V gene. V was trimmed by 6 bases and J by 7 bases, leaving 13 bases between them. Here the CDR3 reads CASSRVGEEQYF. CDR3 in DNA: TGCGCCAGCAGCCGGGTGGGTGAGGAGCAGTACTTC.

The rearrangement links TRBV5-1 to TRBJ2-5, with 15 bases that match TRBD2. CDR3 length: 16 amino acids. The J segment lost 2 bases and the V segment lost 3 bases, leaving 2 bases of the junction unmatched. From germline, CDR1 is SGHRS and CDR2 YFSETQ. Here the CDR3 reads CASSSGTSGGQETQYF. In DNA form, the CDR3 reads TGCGCCAGCAGCTCCGGGACTAGCGGGGGGCAAGAGACCCAGTACTTC.

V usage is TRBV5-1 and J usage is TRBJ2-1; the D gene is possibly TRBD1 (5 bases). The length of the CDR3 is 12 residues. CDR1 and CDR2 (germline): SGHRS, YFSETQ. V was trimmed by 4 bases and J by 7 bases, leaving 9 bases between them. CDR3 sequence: CASSGRQNEQFF. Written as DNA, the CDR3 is TGCGCCAGCAGCGGCCGACAGAATGAGCAGTTCTTC.

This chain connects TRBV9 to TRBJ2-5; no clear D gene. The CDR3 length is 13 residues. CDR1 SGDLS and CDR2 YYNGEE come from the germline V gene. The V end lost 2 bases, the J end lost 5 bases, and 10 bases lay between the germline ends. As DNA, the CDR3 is TGTGCCAGCAGCGTGGGTGCCCCGGAGACCCAGTACTTC. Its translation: CASSVGAPETQYF.

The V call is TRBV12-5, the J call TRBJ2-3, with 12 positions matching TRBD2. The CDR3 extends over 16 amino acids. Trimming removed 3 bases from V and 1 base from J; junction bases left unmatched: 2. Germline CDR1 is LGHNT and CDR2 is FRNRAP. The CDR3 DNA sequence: TGTGCTAGTGGTTTCAGGACTAGCGGGGGCACAGATACGCAGTATTTT. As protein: CASGFRTSGGTDTQYF.